Listed below are T cell receptor beta chains from one sample, sequenced in a study of blood T cell repertoires in COVID-19. Clones were read by immunoSEQ multiplex PCR, and TCRdb kept only the in-frame ones, dropping some. The sample includes about 300,000 clones, about 89% seen only once; the top ten take about 4.6%. The source material was peripheral blood. The receptor source for this set is a man aged 35 to 55 with acute or convalescent COVID-19. CDR3s include the opening cysteine and the closing phenylalanine or tryptophan. Each record gives: CDR3 length, clone size, J gene, D gene, V gene, CDR3 DNA, CDR3 protein. The D gene is left open where the match is weak. Part of the rows lack a size; the others show once, few, many or a class for expanded clones.

18 | . | TRBJ2-1 | TRBD2 | TRBV10-3 | TGTGCCATCAGTGAGTCTTCAGGGACTAGGGGTCTCCACAATGAGCAGTTCTTC | CAISESSGTRGLHNEQFF
14 | once | TRBJ1-2 | TRBD1 | TRBV9 | TGTGCCAGCAGCCCCGGGACAGGGAACTATGGCTACACCTTC | CASSPGTGNYGYTF
19 | . | TRBJ2-1 | TRBD2 | TRBV12-5 | TGTGCTAGTGGCAGGACTAGCGGGACTCGGAGGACAGGCTACAATGAGCAGTTCTTC | CASGRTSGTRRTGYNEQFF
14 | . | TRBJ1-2 | . | TRBV2 | TGTGCCAGCAGACTGCGGGGCCTAAACTATGGCTACACCTTC | CASRLRGLNYGYTF
15 | . | TRBJ1-5 | TRBD1 | TRBV6-1 | TGTGCCAGCAGTGCCCCCGGGACAGGGAATCAGCCCCAGCATTTT | CASSAPGTGNQPQHF
16 | . | TRBJ2-7 | TRBD1 | TRBV7-8 | TGTGCCAGCAGCTTAAGTCTGACAGGGCTTGTTTACGAGCAGTACTTC | CASSLSLTGLVYEQYF
13 | . | TRBJ1-5 | . | TRBV20-1 | TGCAGTGCTAGTCGGACACCCGATCAGCCCCAGCATTTT | CSASRTPDQPQHF
13 | . | TRBJ2-7 | . | TRBV28 | TGTGCCAGCTGGGACAACTTTATGGGGGAGCAGTACTTC | CASWDNFMGEQYF
13 | . | TRBJ2-1 | . | TRBV6-6 | TGTGCCAGCGGGGGCCTAAAGTACAATGAGCAGTTCTTC | CASGGLKYNEQFF
16 | few | TRBJ1-3 | . | TRBV9 | TGTGCCAGCAGCGTACACCAGGGCTTCTCTGGAAACACCATATATTTT | CASSVHQGFSGNTIYF
15 | few | TRBJ1-1 | TRBD1 | TRBV4-1 | TGCGCCAGCAGCCAGGGGGACAGGAGGAACACTGAAGCTTTCTTT | CASSQGDRRNTEAFF
15 | . | TRBJ2-1 | TRBD1 | TRBV6-5 | TGTGCCAGCACCTTCGGGACAGTCTACTACAATGAGCAGTTCTTC | CASTFGTVYYNEQFF
13 | . | TRBJ2-3 | . | TRBV3-1/TRBV3-2 | TGTGCCAGCAGCCATACTAAAACAGATACGCAGTATTTT | CASSHTKTDTQYF
17 | . | TRBJ1-2 | TRBD1 | TRBV5-1 | TGCGCCAGCAGCTTTTGGACAGGGGGCTCCGTCGACTATGGCTACACCTTC | CASSFWTGGSVDYGYTF
12 | once | TRBJ2-7 | . | TRBV24-1 | TGTGCCACCAGTCTTGGGGAGAACGAGCAGTACTTC | CATSLGENEQYF
13 | few | TRBJ1-1 | . | TRBV2 | TGTGCCAGCAGCATCGGGGAATTAAGTGAAGCTTTCTTT | CASSIGELSEAFF
12 | . | TRBJ1-1 | . | TRBV10-2 | TGCGCCAGCAGTGAGTGGGGGGGTGAAGCTTTCTTT | CASSEWGGEAFF
14 | . | TRBJ2-2 | . | TRBV19 | TGTGCCAGTAGTATAGGCGGGAACACCGGGGAGCTGTTTTTT | CASSIGGNTGELFF
14 | . | TRBJ2-7 | TRBD1 | TRBV6-5 | TGTGCCAGCAGTCGACAGGGGTCCGACTACGAGCAGTACTTC | CASSRQGSDYEQYF
13 | few | TRBJ2-7 | . | TRBV7-9 | TGTGCCAGCAGCTTTCAGGAAAACTACGAGCAGTACTTC | CASSFQENYEQYF
16 | . | TRBJ1-3 | . | TRBV12-5 | TGTGCTAGTGGCCAGCATCAGGCAAGCTCTGGAAACACCATATATTTT | CASGQHQASSGNTIYF
13 | once | TRBJ1-1 | . | TRBV12-5 | TGTGCTAGTGGTTTGGTATATAACACTGAAGCTTTCTTT | CASGLVYNTEAFF
14 | . | TRBJ1-1 | TRBD1 | TRBV3-1/TRBV3-2 | TGTGCCAGCAACCCAGGGACAGAGAACACTGAAGCTTTCTTT | CASNPGTENTEAFF
15 | . | TRBJ2-1 | TRBD1 | TRBV5-4 | TGTGCCAGCAGCTTGGTGGGACAGGGGGCCAATGAGCAGTTCTTC | CASSLVGQGANEQFF